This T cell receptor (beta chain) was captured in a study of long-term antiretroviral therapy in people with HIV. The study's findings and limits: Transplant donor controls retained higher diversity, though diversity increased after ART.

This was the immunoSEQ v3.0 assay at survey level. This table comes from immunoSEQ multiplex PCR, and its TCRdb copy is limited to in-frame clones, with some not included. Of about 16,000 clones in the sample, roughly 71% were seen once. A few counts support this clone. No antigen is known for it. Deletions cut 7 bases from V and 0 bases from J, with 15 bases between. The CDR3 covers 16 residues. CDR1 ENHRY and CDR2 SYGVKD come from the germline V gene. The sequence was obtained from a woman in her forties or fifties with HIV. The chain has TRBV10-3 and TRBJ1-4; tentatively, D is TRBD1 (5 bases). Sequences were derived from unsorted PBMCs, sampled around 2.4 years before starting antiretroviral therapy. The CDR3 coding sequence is TGTGCCATCACGGACATTGGAGCTGCAACTAATGAAAAACTGTTTTTT. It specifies CAITDIGAATNEKLFF.